Only one count was recorded for the clone carrying this TCR beta chain. Mismatch with germline at one junction end may stem from a read error. This entry is derived from a study of cytomegalovirus exposure and HLA in healthy donors. Study summary: There were approximately 80 million unique TCRs (from HLA-typed donors) in an early data release.

The PCR ran on 60 Vbeta and 13 Jbeta primers. Here immunoSEQ multiplex PCR was the method, and the copy in TCRdb shows in-frame clones only, minus some. The sample lists over 100,000 clones, 65% to 80% occurring once. There are 16 residues in the CDR3. The germline gives CDR1 SSHAT, CDR2 FNYEAQ (reference sequence). Sequences were obtained from PBMCs. The receptor comes from a female donor in good health and CMV-seronegative. The chain combines TRBV7-7 with TRBJ2-1, with 9 bases lining up with TRBD2. CDR3 DNA: TGTGCTAGCAGCTTGACGGGTCTAGCGGGGAACAATGAGCAGTTCTTC. Protein: CASSLTGLAGNNEQFF.